This T cell receptor beta chain was identified during a study of shared clonotypes between healthy human individuals (dated by TCRdb to between 2020 and 2021). Study-wide context: A couple of women and a few men aged 18 to 49 years were included in the cohort. Each donor's leukapheresis produced roughly between roughly 0.9 and 9 billion PBMCs. To estimate repertoire size and how much clonotype sharing occurs between individuals, the study deeply sequenced the blood TCR repertoires of 4 to 6 healthy adults. Different laboratories and diverse techniques were used to prepare libraries and sequence TCR repertoires, to increase sequencing depth and limit assay-specific biases.

General conclusions and limits of the study: Pairwise subsampling indicated that sequencing depth was expected to affect the degree of clonotype sharing among donors. Because the study included a small number of donors, the genetic and exposure-history diversity represented was limited. Sampling was limited to blood, and TCR repertoires in tissue likely differ from TCR repertoires in blood.

The donors were healthy, HIV-negative adults with no recently reported acute infections or vaccinations. Only Caucasian adults living in Nashville, Tennessee, USA were represented among the donors. For unsorted samples, 90 million or so PBMCs were counted and genomic DNA was extracted with the QIAamp DNA Blood Mini kit. Blood was obtained by leukapheresis, after which PBMCs were separated by Ficoll-Histopaque density gradient centrifugation and cryopreserved in liquid nitrogen vapor phase. The germline V gene sets CDR1 to MGHRA and CDR2 to YSYEKL. The CDR3 covers 18 residues, taking in both the cysteine and the phenylalanine. The CDR3 DNA has 54 bases and is translated from base 1. V lost 0 bases and J lost 8 bases; the stretch between them is 20 bases long. Using the deep immunoSEQ assay, multiplex PCR amplified TCR CDR3 regions from genomic DNA. For each cell subset, the extracted genomic DNA was distributed evenly across all wells of several immunoSEQ 96-well plates, and each plate served as one replicate. Each replicate PCR for unsorted PBMC received approximately 0.3 ug genomic DNA, equal to 30,000 or so T cell genomes. Ten immunoSEQ deep assay plates were used to sequence unsorted PBMC genomic DNA. Purified libraries were measured with a Qubit 3.0 fluorometer, size-checked on a Bioanalyzer 2100, and measured again with the KAPA Library Quantification kit. Every immunoSEQ 96-well plate was sequenced on a separate single-read 150-cycle Illumina NextSeq 550 flow cell. The published analysis was carried out like this. Because only junctional sequences without quality scores were contained in the immunoSEQ output, filtering matching that applied to full-length reads could not be performed. To assign V/J genes and CDR3, sequences were annotated against IMGT germline references using PyIR, a Python wrapper for IgBLAST v1.9. Reads with weak V/J assignments (E-value above 1e-6), missing CDR3, stop codons, out-of-frame junctions, or ambiguous translated residues were removed. A V3J clonotype was defined by an identical inferred V gene, J gene, and CDR3 amino acid sequence. Percentage overlap between repertoires was computed as shared unique clonotypes divided by the size of the smaller repertoire. Richness of each repertoire was evaluated using RTK rarefaction, the Chao1 estimator, and Recon v2.1 estimates of unobserved clonotypes. TCRdb carries this immuneACCESS record with in-frame sequences only. Its versions omit some clonotypes, under half of them owing to an unresolved V gene in the studies checked, with the rest unexplained. V, J and clone size are taken as reported in that table, and D and trimming were inferred from the DNA itself. The sample records around 500,000 clones, 60% to 85% of which are singletons. The ten largest clonotypes hold roughly 13% of the sample.

This clone was counted a single time. Its antigen remains undetermined. Within one base of it there is no much larger clone, and no base qualities were kept. The sample taken for sequencing was PBMCs. The rearranged chain carries TRBV4-1 and TRBJ1-6; TRBD1 is possibly the D segment (6 matching bases). The sequence was collected from a woman aged 35 to 49 in good health. Some clones in this sample may be carry-over from other donors' samples. The nucleotides are TGCGCCAGCAGCCAAGATATCCTCCTGAGGGGGTCGGATTCACCCCTCCACTTT. This encodes CASSQDILLRGSDSPLHF.